What follows describes a single T cell receptor (beta chain). Its antigen remains unknown. V was shortened by 3 bases and J by 10 bases, with 16 bases between the two germline ends. The CDR3 sequence is 14 residues long. Germline V gives CDR1 SGHNT, CDR2 YYREEE (reference sequence). This entry is derived from a study of T-cell memory formation after mild COVID-19. The wider study: There were largely donor-specific TCR clusters. General study results and limits: Day 15 to 85 contracting clones showed balanced CD4/CD8; later expanders leaned CD4+. Pre-infection memory showed some responding clones, and this suggested that cross-reactive memory joined. Mainly CM and EM harbored the contracting CD4+ clones; mainly EMRA harbored the CD8+ ones.

TCRdb reprocessed the 5' RACE reads via MiXCR and lists one record per CDR3 protein. Seen here are approximately 570,000 distinct CDR3 sequences, under 20% observed once, and the top ten hold 12%. This TCR derives from an adult woman who had mild COVID-19 (a few samples of this study predate the infection). Cell type and time point are not known. The chain has TRBV5-4 and TRBJ1-4; D remains ambiguous. The material sequenced was PBMCs or a T cell subset sorted from them (not recorded which). The DNA for the CDR3 is TGTGCCAGCAGCTCGGATCCGGCTCCGGGAAAACTGTTTTTT. Amino acids: CASSSDPAPGKLFF.